This TCR beta chain was recorded in a study of blood T cell repertoires in COVID-19. Study-level background: T cells, B-cell-depleted T cells, or PBMCs provided the cDNA or gDNA that served as material.

Adults between roughly 18 and 100 years of age took part from fewer than 30 US areas. Clinical history as reported by participants underpinned cohort assignment. Participants in the exposed group had met a COVID-19 case in the 2 weeks before joining the study. This CDR3 region has 16 residues. Germline V gives CDR1 MGHRA, CDR2 YSYEKL. Trimming left V 1 base short and J 5 bases short, with 17 bases between. This clone has a single count. Clones were read by immunoSEQ multiplex PCR, and TCRdb kept only the in-frame ones, dropping some. Here the sample spans fewer than 300,000 clones, around 83% being singletons.

The J gene is TRBJ2-5, the V gene TRBV4-1; a possible D gene is TRBD2 (6 bases). This clonotype was obtained from a man aged 40-49 years who had been exposed to COVID-19. The sequenced sample consisted of PBMCs or T cells enriched from blood (not recorded which). This CDR3 is CASSQVNGGTVETQYF. CDR3 in DNA: TGCGCCAGCAGCCAAGTGAATGGAGGGACTGTTGAGACCCAGTACTTC.